This T cell receptor beta chain was captured by sequencing in a study of blood T cell repertoires in COVID-19. Study members were between roughly 18 and 100 years old and lived in roughly 24 US regions. This CDR3 is 13 amino acids long. Germline values: CDR1 MGHDK, CDR2 SYGVNS. Trimming cost V 10 bases and J 0 bases, with 13 bases left between them. Libraries were prepared by immunoSEQ multiplex PCR; TCRdb keeps only in-frame clonotypes and omits some of them. The data contain nearly 350,000 clones, roughly 87% of them singletons. The chain links TRBV25-1 to TRBJ2-7; D is possibly TRBD2 (6 bases). The receptor comes from a woman aged 25 to 39 who had recovered from COVID-19. Sequenced material: PBMCs or T cells enriched from blood (not recorded which). The CDR3 DNA reads TGTGCCACCACCACGCGGGGCTCCTACGAGCAGTACTTC. This sequence encodes CATTTRGSYEQYF.